This TCR beta chain originates from a study of a mutant IDH1 vaccine in newly diagnosed glioma. Study summary: Every participant had undergone radiotherapy, temozolomide, or both before, and most underwent both. Notes on the study in general: It seemed that pseudoprogression was not linked to changes in the top peripheral T cell clonotypes.

As concerns this clone: The antigen remains unidentified.

Here immunoSEQ multiplex PCR was the method, and the copy in TCRdb shows in-frame clones only, minus some. The data contain about 58,000 clones, around 80% of them singletons. Germline CDR1 reads GTSNPN; CDR2 reads SVGIG (reference sequence). V was pared by 5 bases and J by 7 bases, with 8 bases of the junction left unmatched. The CDR3 has 15 residues. Time point denoted: week 5, during vaccination. The content of each vaccine dose was 300 ug of mutant IDH1 20-mer peptide, and topical imiquimod accompanied it. Each astrocytoma in the donors was new, WHO grade 3 or 4, IDH1-mutant and ATRX-lost. This chain uses TRBV30 with TRBJ2-2; 12 bases map to TRBD1. The sequence derives from a woman aged 45-65 years with glioma. This sample comprised PBMCs, obtained from a glioma patient whose treatment included an IDH1 peptide vaccine. The CDR3 is CAWETGQGAIGELFF. The DNA for the CDR3 is TGTGCCTGGGAAACGGGACAGGGGGCGATCGGGGAGCTGTTTTTT.